This TCR beta chain was profiled in a study of CD8 T cells in Susac syndrome. With 0 bases removed from V and 5 bases from J, the gap between germline ends came to 17 bases. The CDR3 is 16 residues long. Germline assignment: CDR1 MGHRA and CDR2 YSYEKL. The RNA input was about 0.45 to 1 ug, and it was reverse transcribed with random hexamers. TCRdb passed the immunoSEQ multiplex PCR reads through MiXCR, listing each CDR3 protein once. This sample has some 160,000 distinct CDR3 sequences; around 95% occur once, and the top ten carry over 0.075%. The sequenced sample was CD4+ T cells from PBMCs. V and J are TRBV4-1 and TRBJ2-7; weak D call: TRBD1 (6 bases). The sequence came from a human donor with Susac syndrome. This chain's CDR3 is CASSQDWTVLPHEQYF. CDR3 sequence (DNA): TGCGCCAGCAGCCAAGACTGGACAGTCCTACCCCACGAGCAGTACTTC.